This TCR beta chain was captured by sequencing in a study of blood T cell repertoires in COVID-19. Germline CDR1 reads SGHRS; CDR2 reads YFSETQ. The CDR3 has 16 amino acids. V was clipped by 0 bases and J by 6 bases; unmatched bases: 9. Using immunoSEQ multiplex PCR, the repertoire was profiled, and TCRdb retains in-frame clones only, with some absent. The sample lists approximately 240,000 clones; more than 65% were seen once. Sequenced input: peripheral blood. This rearrangement joins TRBV5-1 to TRBJ2-1; TRBD2 aligns across 7 bases. The clonotype comes from a woman between 40 and 55 years old with active or convalescent COVID-19. The CDR3 nucleotides are TGCGCCAGCAGCTTGGAGGGGACTATGGGTTTCAATGAGCAGTTCTTC. The encoded protein is CASSLEGTMGFNEQFF.